A selection of T cell receptor beta chains follows, all from one sample in a study of OX40 agonist ivuxolimab in advanced cancers. Profiling relied on immunoSEQ multiplex PCR, and the TCRdb table lists in-frame clones only, not all of them. The repertoire includes about 50,000 clones, roughly 89% of them detected once, and 6% to 7% sits in the top ten. Material: CD4+ or CD8+ T cells sorted from blood, obtained in a trial of the OX40 agonist ivuxolimab. All receptors derive from an adult with an advanced solid tumor such as melanoma, head and neck, liver or kidney cancer. The CDR3 runs from the conserved cysteine through the conserved F or W. Fields, in order: V gene, D gene, J gene, CDR3 protein. A D gene is named only where the DNA matches it firmly.

TRBV4-1	-	TRBJ2-2	CASGLRPEGTGELFF
TRBV27	-	TRBJ1-2	CASSLSSGAGNYGYTF
TRBV5-1	-	TRBJ2-3	CASSLQAVDTDTQYF
TRBV6-6	-	TRBJ2-7	CASSTGREGVYEQYF
TRBV7-9	-	TRBJ1-1	CASSLNPKSGAFF
TRBV7-8	TRBD1	TRBJ2-1	CASSLPPWTGSLYREQFF
TRBV4-3	-	TRBJ2-7	CASSQDRGITYEQYF
TRBV7-8	TRBD2	TRBJ2-3	CASSPPGGGSIDTQYF
TRBV2	-	TRBJ1-5	CASSREDSNQPQHF
TRBV4-1	-	TRBJ1-1	CASSHVGGNTEAFF
TRBV7-9	TRBD2	TRBJ2-7	CASSGITTSGRWNEQYF
TRBV5-1	-	TRBJ2-7	CASSLEGYEQYF
TRBV2	TRBD1	TRBJ2-5	CASSEWSGGRMWETQYF
TRBV6-5	-	TRBJ2-7	CASSYGPPGYEQYF
TRBV25-1	TRBD1	TRBJ2-7	CASSGTGDYEQYF
TRBV7-9	TRBD1	TRBJ1-1	CASSLGDRGRILNTEAFF
TRBV5-5	TRBD2	TRBJ2-1	CASSLVVAGYNEQFF
TRBV27	TRBD1	TRBJ1-2	CASSLSGTGGSYGYTF
TRBV7-6	-	TRBJ1-3	CASSLGQPSSGNTIYF
TRBV10-3	-	TRBJ2-1	CAISDKSVWSSYNEQFF
TRBV7-3	-	TRBJ2-7	CASSLTGGTSYEQYF
TRBV5-1	TRBD2	TRBJ2-7	CASSEGLASDEQYF
TRBV5-1	-	TRBJ2-3	CASMGGAGPPTDTQYF
TRBV11-2	-	TRBJ2-1	CASSLAGRRNEQFF
TRBV4-1	-	TRBJ1-2	CASSQEEGMDGYTF
TRBV23-1	TRBD1	TRBJ1-5	CASSQSGTDLGQPQHF
TRBV7-9	-	TRBJ1-4	CASSLVEARGKLFF
TRBV10-3	-	TRBJ1-1	CAISDSSYTEAFF
TRBV4-1	-	TRBJ2-1	CASGGRSGNEQFF
TRBV5-4	-	TRBJ2-1	CASSVGASSYNEQFF
TRBV10-3	TRBD1	TRBJ1-1	CAISEDRDVLSEAFF
TRBV14	-	TRBJ2-1	CASSQEHRVLFEQFF
TRBV19	-	TRBJ1-1	CASSTSMNTEAFF
TRBV30	-	TRBJ1-1	CAWSVSGTEAFF
TRBV19	TRBD2	TRBJ2-7	CASKPGLVAHEQYF
TRBV5-1	-	TRBJ1-2	CASSPMTSQRGYTF
TRBV4-1	-	TRBJ2-1	CASSQVVASRDNEQFF